The entry that follows covers one TCR beta chain sequence. There are many counts of this clonotype. Its antigen is currently not known. No clone much larger than this one lies a single base away; base qualities are absent. This sample is drawn from a study of T cells in Graves' hyperthyroidism and ophthalmopathy (dated by TCRdb to about 2019). Background on the whole study: Peripheral blood was sampled at the time of initial diagnosis, prior to any treatment. A discovery cohort of about a hundred patients, 43 with Graves' ophthalmopathy and roughly 59 with stable Graves' hyperthyroidism, was used to find distinguishing TCR V-J signatures. Prospective prediction of ophthalmopathy was tested in an independent validation cohort of approximately 18 hyperthyroidism patients and 15 to 17 patients who later progressed to ophthalmopathy. The 95 to 100 discovery patients were divided at random into training and test sets in a 7:3 ratio. Thyroid tissue and blood T-cell repertoires from several Graves' hyperthyroidism patients were also compared in the study. Once sampling was done, hyperthyroidism patients were given methimazole at a starting dose of 30 mg daily, whereas ophthalmopathy patients were given high-dose intravenous methylprednisolone. The paper describes TCR Vbeta CDR3 sequencing of 135 peripheral blood samples, made up of some 40 ophthalmopathy patients, 70 to 75 hyperthyroidism patients and 17 progressor patients.

The TCR beta CDR3 regions were amplified from RNA transcripts. A first-round RT-PCR of the TCR CDR3 used the HTBI primer set with the Qiagen OneStep RT-PCR kit. A second multiplex PCR round built the libraries, followed by size selection and purification. Libraries were sequenced paired-end with 100 bp reads on an Illumina HiSeq2000. In the original analysis: Raw data were processed with SOAPnuke, discarding reads with adapters, uncalled bases, mean Phred below 15, or no exact constant-primer or identifier match. COPE v1.2.5 was used to merge the high-quality paired reads, and each unique nucleotide sequence was defined as a clonotype. MiTCR v1.1 was used to align the clonotypes against IMGT TRBV, TRBD and TRBJ reference segments. Analysis was restricted to V-J combinations with a frequency above 0.0001, which covered 98% to 99.2% of repertoires. A TCS score was defined as the ratio of F50 (clonal expansion) to E x V (chaos), with BLOSUM62-based TCRdist applied between CDR3 peptides within each V-J. Welch's t-statistics and random forest reduced fewer than 600 V-J features to 13, which were used in a naive Bayes classifier (R e1071). The public reads were run again by TCRdb, first through fastp at Q25 and then through MiXCR, and only productive beta chains were kept. Each CDR3 protein appears once, grouped with its most common genes and DNA. These V and J calls are TCRdb output, not the study's own analysis. For this sample there are roughly 380,000 distinct CDR3 sequences; around 15% appear just once. The ten largest clones represent 5% to 6.5% of the sample.

Stable Graves' hyperthyroidism was defined as the absence of progression to ophthalmopathy over 18 months of follow-up. Hyperthyroidism patients were newly diagnosed, had a disease duration of under 2 months, and were aged 18 to 65 years. Exclusion was applied to patients with uncontrolled infections, other autoimmune diseases, pregnancy or lactation. Diagnoses were based on clinical symptoms, serum thyroxine and TRAb, thyroid ultrasound and orbital computed tomography. PBMCs were isolated from 10 ml of fresh peripheral blood by Ficoll-Paque density gradient centrifugation. Trizol reagent was used to extract total RNA, and RNA quality was then checked on an Agilent 2100 Bioanalyzer. What the work shows at the level of the full study, not this receptor alone: Blood samples also contained most of the expanded thyroid clonotypes (frequency above 0.001), which suggests that blood repertoires may reflect thyroid immune responses. During validation, the model predicted progression to ophthalmopathy a median of about 6.5 months ahead of onset, with roughly 65% sensitivity and about 75% specificity. A 13 V-J signature model separated ophthalmopathy from stable hyperthyroidism, with roughly 88% sensitivity and about 81% specificity in cross-validation and 80%/75% in testing. Sample size was not statistically predetermined, and investigators were not blinded to group allocation.

V is trimmed back by 4 bases and J by 2 bases, and the junction contains 5 bases that no gene match accounts for. CDR3 length: 15 amino acids, cysteine to phenylalanine. Only the CDR3 part of the read is kept: 45 bases, read in frame from the first base. CDR1 and CDR2, looked up from the germline V gene (reference sequence), are LNHDA and SQIVND. The chain is made from TRBV19 and TRBJ1-2; TRBD1 lines up with 9 middle nucleotides. The sequence was collected from a woman in her late teens or twenties with Graves' hyperthyroidism. Material: blood. The sequence in DNA is TGTGCCAGTAGTACCTCCGGGACAGGGAACTATGGCTACACCTTC. This gives the protein CASSTSGTGNYGYTF. Joined to the reference TRBV19 and TRBJ1-2 proteins, this CDR3 gives the full variable domain: DGGITQSPKYLFRKEGQNVTLSCEQNLNHDAMYWYRQDPGQGLRLIYYSQIVNDFQKGDIAEGYSVSREKKESFPLTVTSAQKNPTAFYLCASSTSGTGNYGYTFGSGTRLTVV.